One and the same sample provided the 30 T cell receptor beta chains below, sequenced in a study of blood T cell repertoires in COVID-19. TCRdb's copy holds only in-frame clones and misses some; the assay was immunoSEQ multiplex PCR. The sample records 60,000 or so clones, 74% being singletons. Sequenced: peripheral blood. The receptors here all came from a woman of 80 years or more with acute or convalescent COVID-19.

The J gene is TRBJ1-2, the V gene TRBV7-6, with D tentatively TRBD1 (5 bases). CDR1 SGHVS and CDR2 FNYEAQ come from the germline V gene. This CDR3 has 16 residues. Trimming pared 5 bases from V and 0 bases from J, leaving 16 bases between. The CDR3 DNA follows: TGTGCCAGCAGCCCCCTCCTGGGGGGAACTAACTATGGCTACACCTTC. The encoded protein is CASSPLLGGTNYGYTF.

The chain uses TRBV19 and TRBJ2-5; tentative D call: TRBD2 (5 bases). The CDR3 loop spans 14 amino acids. Per the germline V gene, CDR1 is LNHDA and CDR2 is SQIVND (reference sequence). With 7 bases removed from V and 5 bases from J, the gap between germline ends came to 17 bases. CDR3 nucleotides: TGTGCCAGTACCCAGCGGTATGGGGTGGAGACCCAGTACTTC. The encoded protein is CASTQRYGVETQYF.

The V and J genes are TRBV5-1 and TRBJ2-2; 10 bases align to TRBD2. CDR1 is SGHRS and CDR2 is YFSETQ in the germline V gene. The CDR3 contains 15 residues. Losses at the gene ends were 0 bases for V and 7 bases for J; bases not matched to a gene: 3. The chain's CDR3 is CASSLASGSFGELFF. The CDR3 nucleotides read TGCGCCAGCAGCTTGGCTAGCGGGAGTTTCGGGGAGCTGTTTTTT.

This clone was observed a handful of times. The chain couples TRBV15 to TRBJ1-4; no clear D gene. This CDR3 contains 13 residues. The germline V gene has CDR1 LNHNV and CDR2 YYDKDF (reference sequence). The V gene lost 1 base and the J gene lost 5 bases, with 5 bases spanning the gap. CDR3 bases: TGTGCCACCAGCAGAGCTTTGAATGAAAAACTGTTTTTT. It translates to CATSRALNEKLFF.

This clone turned up a few times. The chain is built from TRBV28 and TRBJ1-5; possibly TRBD1 for D (6 bases). Germline loops: CDR1 MDHEN, CDR2 SYDVKM. Trimming left V 5 bases short and J 2 bases short, with 13 bases between. This CDR3 has 15 amino acids. Written as DNA, the CDR3 is TGTGCCAGCAGTCGACAGGCGATGGGCAATCAGCCCCAGCATTTT. It is translated as CASSRQAMGNQPQHF.

The chain carries TRBV7-3 and TRBJ2-7, with TRBD2 identical over 8 bases. The CDR3 consists of 14 residues. Germline values: CDR1 SGHTA, CDR2 FQGTGA. V trimming: 1 base; J trimming: 2 bases; junction bases outside the gene matches: 1. Written as DNA, the CDR3 is TGTGCCAGCAGCTTAAGAGCGGGAGCCTACGAGCAGTACTTC. Protein: CASSLRAGAYEQYF.

This chain joins TRBV19 and TRBJ2-7, with 11 bases that match TRBD2. Germline CDR1 LNHDA, CDR2 SQIVND (reference sequence). The CDR3 loop spans 15 amino acids. V shed 4 bases and J 0 bases; nucleotides not matched to a gene: 2. Here the CDR3 DNA reads TGTGCCAGTAGTAGCACTAGCGGGAGCTCCTACGAGCAGTACTTC. It specifies CASSSTSGSSYEQYF. Full variable domain (rest looked up from reference TRBV19 and TRBJ2-7): DGGITQSPKYLFRKEGQNVTLSCEQNLNHDAMYWYRQDPGQGLRLIYYSQIVNDFQKGDIAEGYSVSREKKESFPLTVTSAQKNPTAFYLCASSSTSGSSYEQYFGPGTRLTVT.

This rearrangement joins TRBV27 to TRBJ2-2; D is possibly TRBD1 (6 bases). The length of the CDR3 is 14 residues. Trimming stripped 3 bases from V and 5 bases from J, with 10 bases between. Germline V CDR1 and CDR2: MNHEY, SMNVEV (reference sequence). The CDR3 DNA reads as TGTGCCAGCAGTTTCCGGACAGCAACCGGGGAGCTGTTTTTT. Translating gives CASSFRTATGELFF.

This clone was seen a few times. The chain is built from TRBV6-5 and TRBJ2-7; 10 bases are a match to TRBD2. This CDR3 is 15 amino acids long. The V gene's germline CDR1 is MNHEY and CDR2 SVGAGI. The trim removed 5 bases at V and 3 bases at J, leaving 7 bases unmatched. The CDR3 bases are TGTGCCAGCAGTAACCAAGCGGGAGGGGGCTACGAGCAGTACTTC. Its translation: CASSNQAGGGYEQYF.

This clone was recorded once. V gene TRBV25-1 combines with J gene TRBJ2-1; D is unclear. Germline lookup yields CDR1 MGHDK and CDR2 SYGVNS. Trimming stripped 7 bases from V and 0 bases from J, with 10 bases between. The CDR3 has 14 amino acids. CDR3 in DNA: TGTGCCAGCACCCTCCCAGGCTCCTACAATGAGCAGTTCTTC. Amino acid sequence: CASTLPGSYNEQFF.

This clone was seen once. The chain links TRBV29-1 to TRBJ2-7; 9 bases map to TRBD2. The CDR3 extends over 19 amino acids. Germline V CDR1 and CDR2: SQVTM, ANQGSEA. V shed 7 bases, J shed 0 bases, and the junction held 22 bases outside the gene matches. Here the CDR3 reads CSALGLREGGSKTSYEQYF. The CDR3 nucleotides read TGCAGCGCCCTAGGGTTGCGGGAGGGCGGCTCAAAAACCTCCTACGAGCAGTACTTC.

The rearrangement uses TRBV12-5 and TRBJ2-5; 9 nucleotides line up with TRBD1. CDR3 size: 15 residues. V shed 2 bases, J shed 5 bases, and the junction held 6 bases outside the gene matches. The germline V gene has CDR1 LGHNT and CDR2 FRNRAP. The CDR3 DNA sequence: TGTGCTAGTGGTTTGCCAACAGGGGGCCCGGAGACCCAGTACTTC. It is translated as CASGLPTGGPETQYF.

The chain joins TRBV15 to TRBJ2-4; D is possibly TRBD2 (5 bases). The CDR3 is 16 amino acids. CDR1 LNHNV and CDR2 YYDKDF come from the germline V gene (reference sequence). V lost 3 bases and J lost 0, with 12 bases in between. CDR3 protein: CATSRDSPLAKNIQYF. The CDR3 region has the DNA TGTGCCACCAGCAGGGACTCCCCACTAGCCAAAAACATTCAGTACTTC.

The V and J genes are TRBV19 and TRBJ2-7; 10 nucleotides align to TRBD2. J was trimmed by 2 bases and V by 5 bases; bases with no gene match: 3. Per the germline V gene, CDR1 is LNHDA and CDR2 is SQIVND (reference sequence). The CDR3 totals 14 residues. The CDR3 nucleotides read TGTGCCAGTAGTCTGCTAGCGGGGGCCTACGAGCAGTACTTC. Translating it yields CASSLLAGAYEQYF. Combining the CDR3 with reference TRBV19 and TRBJ2-7 gives the whole variable domain DGGITQSPKYLFRKEGQNVTLSCEQNLNHDAMYWYRQDPGQGLRLIYYSQIVNDFQKGDIAEGYSVSREKKESFPLTVTSAQKNPTAFYLCASSLLAGAYEQYFGPGTRLTVT.

The CDR3 nucleotides read TGTGCCAGCAGCGTCGGGACTAGCCAATGGAATGAGCAGTTCTTC. Translation: CASSVGTSQWNEQFF. The chain joins TRBV7-2 to TRBJ2-1, with 9 bases that match TRBD2. After removal of 5 bases from V and 7 bases from J, the junction contained 9 bases not matched to a gene. There are 15 residues in the CDR3. CDR1 is SGHTA and CDR2 is FQGNSA in the germline V gene.

The chain has TRBV11-2 and TRBJ2-5; TRBD1 is a possible D gene (6 bases). V lost 4 bases and J 0 bases, leaving 21 bases between the germline ends. CDR1 and CDR2 from the germline V gene are SGHAT and FQNNGV. There are 18 residues in the CDR3. The CDR3 protein is CASSSTGQPLPNQETQYF. The CDR3 DNA reads as TGTGCCAGCAGCTCTACAGGGCAACCCTTACCAAACCAAGAGACCCAGTACTTC.

The rearrangement links TRBV2 to TRBJ1-5, with 9 nucleotides matching TRBD1. Germline lookup yields CDR1 SNHLY and CDR2 FYNNEI. V lost 9 bases and J lost 4; bases outside the gene matches: 7. The CDR3 covers 14 residues. The CDR3 reads CARGGQGLNQPQHF. In DNA form, the CDR3 reads TGTGCCAGGGGGGGACAGGGATTAAATCAGCCCCAGCATTTT.

The chain recombines TRBV24-1 with TRBJ1-2; D gene uncertain. V was trimmed by 7 bases and J by 7 bases, leaving 18 bases between them. From germline, CDR1 is KGHDR and CDR2 SFDVKD. CDR3 length equals 14 residues. DNA for the CDR3: TGTGCCACCAGCCCCACGGGTTTTCTGGGTGGCTACACCTTC. Amino acids: CATSPTGFLGGYTF.

This clone was counted once. The chain joins TRBV27 to TRBJ1-2, with 7 bases identical to TRBD1. This CDR3 has 12 amino acids. With 3 bases clipped from V and 8 bases from J, the junction kept 3 bases outside the gene matches. The V gene's germline CDR1 is MNHEY and CDR2 SMNVEV (reference sequence). The CDR3 loop reads CASSFGGGGYTF. Written as DNA, the CDR3 is TGTGCCAGCAGTTTCGGAGGGGGCGGCTACACCTTC.

The chain couples TRBV19 to TRBJ1-2; 7 bases are shared with TRBD1. CDR1 is LNHDA, CDR2 SQIVND, per germline (reference sequence). The CDR3 totals 13 residues. The V and J ends lost 4 bases and 6 bases, in that order; junction bases with no gene match: 5. The CDR3 DNA follows: TGTGCCAGTAGTAAGGGGACAGTAAATGGCTACACCTTC. It encodes CASSKGTVNGYTF.

The chain uses TRBV19 and TRBJ2-2; TRBD2 matches at 10 bases. V shed 5 bases, J shed 2 bases, and the junction held 2 bases outside the gene matches. CDR1 and CDR2 (germline): LNHDA, SQIVND (reference sequence). The CDR3 is 15 residues long. DNA for the CDR3: TGTGCCAGTAGTGGACTAGCGGAAAACACCGGGGAGCTGTTTTTT. Translation: CASSGLAENTGELFF.

The chain couples TRBV3-1 (or the pseudogene TRBV3-2) to TRBJ2-7, with D possibly matching TRBD2 (5 bases). The CDR3 covers 15 residues. Germline CDR1 is LGHDT and CDR2 is YNNKEL (reference sequence). V lost 5 bases, J lost 7 bases, and 21 bases lay in between. The CDR3 loop is CASSISERTTGEQYF. The CDR3 region has the DNA TGTGCCAGCAGCATTAGCGAGAGGACGACGGGGGAGCAGTACTTC.

Turning to this clone: In this CDR3 the conserved last residue, phenylalanine or tryptophan, is missing, so a read error is likely. Because the CDR3's place on the DNA is in doubt, the DNA is left out and the CDR3 is given as listed by TCRdb. V and J are TRBV7-9 and TRBJ1-1; the D call TRBD1 from the table was never checked on the DNA. The CDR3 spans 14 amino acids, including both terminal residues. The germline V gene encodes CDR1 SEHNR and CDR2 FQNEAQ (reference sequence). The CDR3 loop reads CASSLGTGTGPGGL.

J is TRBJ2-4 and V is TRBV10-3; 11 bases align to TRBD1. Germline assignment: CDR1 ENHRY and CDR2 SYGVKD. Trimming at V came to 10 bases and at J to 7 bases, leaving 3 bases not matched to a gene. The CDR3 sequence is 12 residues long. The CDR3: CASRDRGNIQYF. The CDR3 bases are TGTGCCAGCCGGGACAGGGGGAACATTCAGTACTTC.

This clone showed up just a few times. This sequence joins TRBV6-5 and TRBJ1-3; a possible D gene is TRBD1 (5 bases). Deletions cut 9 bases from V and 0 bases from J, with 15 bases between. CDR1 MNHEY and CDR2 SVGAGI come from the germline V gene. This CDR3 is 15 amino acids long. As DNA, the CDR3 is TGTGCCAGTAGCCTCAGGGAAGACTCTGGAAACACCATATATTTT. Its protein is CASSLREDSGNTIYF.

The rearrangement links TRBV6-5 to TRBJ1-2; unclear D gene. Looked up from germline, CDR1 is MNHEY and CDR2 is SVGAGI. This CDR3 is built from 12 residues. Trimming shortened V by 5 bases and J by 2 bases, and 6 bases separated the two germline ends. The CDR3 nucleotides are TGTGCCAGCAGTAGGGAGAACTATGGCTACACCTTC. Protein product: CASSRENYGYTF.

The CDR3 bases are TGTGCCAGCACCTTGAACACTGAAGCTTTCTTT. This gives the protein CASTLNTEAFF. The chain uses TRBV2 and TRBJ1-1; D ambiguous. CDR1 and CDR2 (germline): SNHLY, FYNNEI. The CDR3 is 11 amino acids. Trimming took off 7 bases at V and 0 bases at J, with 3 bases between the two ends.

This clone was observed a few times. The V call is TRBV28, the J call TRBJ2-1; D possibly corresponds to TRBD1 (7 bases). V was shortened by 7 bases and J by 1 base, with 20 bases between the two germline ends. The CDR3 extends over 17 amino acids. Germline-derived CDR1 and CDR2 are MDHEN and SYDVKM. The CDR3 bases are TGTGCCAGCACTTCGGCGGGGACAGCGGATTCCTACAATGAGCAGTTCTTC. The encoded protein is CASTSAGTADSYNEQFF.

V usage is TRBV27 and J usage is TRBJ2-3; D may be TRBD2 (6 bases). Germline assignment: CDR1 MNHEY and CDR2 SMNVEV (reference sequence). Trimming took 2 bases from V and 1 from J, leaving 13 bases between them. The CDR3 length is 16 residues. The CDR3 DNA reads as TGTGCCAGCAGTTTAGACTTAGCGGTTGGCACAGATACGCAGTATTTT. Translating it yields CASSLDLAVGTDTQYF.

This clone has more than one count but fewer than ten. J is TRBJ1-2 and V is TRBV6-5; 8 nucleotides match TRBD1. CDR3 length equals 12 residues. CDR1 and CDR2 from the germline V gene are MNHEY and SVGAGI. Trimming took 6 bases from V and 8 from J; bases not matched to a gene: 5. DNA of the CDR3: TGTGCCAGCAGGACAGGGGCCCAGGGCTACACCTTC. Its translation: CASRTGAQGYTF.